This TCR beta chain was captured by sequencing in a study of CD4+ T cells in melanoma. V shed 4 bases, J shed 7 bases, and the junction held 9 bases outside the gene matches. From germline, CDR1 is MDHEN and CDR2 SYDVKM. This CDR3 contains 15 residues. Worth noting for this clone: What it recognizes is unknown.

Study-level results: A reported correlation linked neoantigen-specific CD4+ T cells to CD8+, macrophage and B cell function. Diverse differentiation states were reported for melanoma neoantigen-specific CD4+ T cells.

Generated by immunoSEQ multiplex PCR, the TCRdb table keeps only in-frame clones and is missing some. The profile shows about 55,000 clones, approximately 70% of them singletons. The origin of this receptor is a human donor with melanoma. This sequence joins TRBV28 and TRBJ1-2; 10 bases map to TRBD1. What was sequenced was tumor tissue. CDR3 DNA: TGTGCCAGCAGTTCAGTTAGACAGGGGGCGCGTGGCTACACCTTC. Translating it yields CASSSVRQGARGYTF.